This T cell receptor beta chain was documented in a study of T cells in Graves' hyperthyroidism and ophthalmopathy. Study conclusions and caveats: For ophthalmopathy, model prediction preceded onset by a median roughly 5.9 months.

The source material, RNA transcripts, was used to amplify TCR beta CDR3 regions. When the TCR CDR3 underwent first-round RT-PCR, the HTBI primer set was used. TCRdb re-analysed the multiplex PCR reads in MiXCR, keeping a single row per CDR3 protein. Of about 640,000 distinct CDR3 sequences in the sample, about a fifth were seen once. The germline CDR1 and CDR2 sequences are MDHEN and SYDVKM. V gave up 8 bases and J gave up 4 bases, with 23 bases separating them. The CDR3 is 16 residues long. For this clonotype: What it binds is not known. One base away lies a much larger clone, so this may be a sequencing read error.

Together with thyroid ultrasound, orbital computed tomography, serum thyroxine and TRAb, clinical symptoms were used for diagnoses. The clonotype comes from a man aged 25-45 years with Graves' ophthalmopathy. The chain recombines TRBV28 with TRBJ2-5, with a tentative D call TRBD2 (6 bases). Sequenced material: blood. CDR3 in DNA: TGTGCCAGCGGTACCCGCCTTAGCGGCGACGGAGAGACCCAGTACTTC. As protein: CASGTRLSGDGETQYF.